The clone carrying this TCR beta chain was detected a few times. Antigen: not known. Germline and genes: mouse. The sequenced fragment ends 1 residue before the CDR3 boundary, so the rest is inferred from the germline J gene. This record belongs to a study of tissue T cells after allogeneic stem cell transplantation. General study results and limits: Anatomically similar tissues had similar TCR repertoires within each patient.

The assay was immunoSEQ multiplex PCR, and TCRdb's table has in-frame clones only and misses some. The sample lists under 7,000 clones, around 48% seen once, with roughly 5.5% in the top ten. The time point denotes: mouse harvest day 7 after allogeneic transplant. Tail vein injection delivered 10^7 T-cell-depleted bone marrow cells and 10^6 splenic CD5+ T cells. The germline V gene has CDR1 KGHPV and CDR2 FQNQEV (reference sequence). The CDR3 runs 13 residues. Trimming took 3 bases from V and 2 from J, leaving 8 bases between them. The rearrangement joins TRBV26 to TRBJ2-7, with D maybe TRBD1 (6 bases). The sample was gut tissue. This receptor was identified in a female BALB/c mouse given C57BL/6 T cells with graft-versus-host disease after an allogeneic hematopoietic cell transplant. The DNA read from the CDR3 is TGTGCCAGCAGTCTAACAGGGCCCTATGAACAGTAC. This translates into CASSLTGPYEQY. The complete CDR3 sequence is CASSLTGPYEQYF.